This TCR beta chain was identified in a study of blood T cells in healthy people across ages. Comments on this clonotype: The antigen is undetermined.

V lost 0 bases and J lost 3, with 9 bases in between. CDR3 length: 13 residues. The germline gives CDR1 DFQATT, CDR2 SNEGSKA (reference sequence). A sample-barcoded 5' primer and a J-beta primer mix were used in a second PCR of roughly 6 to 11 cycles. At least 2.5 million CDR3-containing paired-end reads were obtained per sample. TCRdb re-derived calls from the 5' RACE reads in MiXCR, one entry per CDR3 protein. The data show 550,000 to 600,000 distinct CDR3 sequences, approximately 25% seen once. General study findings and limits: There was a strong correlation between TCR beta diversity and naive T cell percentage. Roughly linear age-related decline in beta diversity appeared, significant by age 40.

The sequence came from a woman aged 70-85 years in good health. The sequencing input was blood. The rearrangement uses TRBV20-1 and TRBJ2-7; D may correspond to TRBD1 or TRBD2 (5 bases each). As DNA, the CDR3 is TGCAGTGCTAGAGATGGGGACGGCTACGAGCAGTACTTC. Amino acid sequence: CSARDGDGYEQYF.